What follows describes a single T cell receptor (beta chain). Some clones are missing from TCRdb's copy, which holds only in-frame ones; the method was immunoSEQ multiplex PCR. The repertoire consists of roughly 300,000 clones, with 75% to 90% occurring once and the leading ten covering under 3%. The data originate from a study of blood T cell repertoires in COVID-19. For the study at large: From T cells, B-cell-depleted T cells, or PBMCs came the material, which was cDNA or gDNA.

All enrollees were roughly 18 to 95 years old and from some 24 US areas. Sequencing was done on a sample of PBMCs or T cells enriched from blood (not recorded which). The clonotype was recovered from a woman between 50 and 59 years old who had recovered from COVID-19.

The CDR3, as DNA: TGTGCCAGCAGTAAGCCATCGAGAGAAAAACTGTTTTTT. The encoded protein is CASSKPSREKLFF. The V gene is TRBV28, the J gene TRBJ1-4; no reliable D call. V lost 5 bases and J 8 bases, leaving 12 bases between the germline ends. The CDR3 sequence is 13 residues long. The germline V gene has CDR1 MDHEN and CDR2 SYDVKM.